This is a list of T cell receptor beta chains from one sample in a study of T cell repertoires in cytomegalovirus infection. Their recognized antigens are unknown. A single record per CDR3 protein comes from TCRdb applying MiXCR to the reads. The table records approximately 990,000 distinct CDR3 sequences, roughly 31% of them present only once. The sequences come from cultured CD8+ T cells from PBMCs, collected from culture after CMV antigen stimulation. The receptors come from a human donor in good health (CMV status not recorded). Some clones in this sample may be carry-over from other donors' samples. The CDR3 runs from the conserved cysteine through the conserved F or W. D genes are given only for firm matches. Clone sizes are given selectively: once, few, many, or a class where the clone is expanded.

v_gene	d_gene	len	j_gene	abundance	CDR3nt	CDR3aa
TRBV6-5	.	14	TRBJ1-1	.	TGTGCCAGCAGTTTCCAGGGGAAGTTAACTGAAGCTTTCTTT	CASSFQGKLTEAFF
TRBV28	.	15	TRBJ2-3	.	TGTGCCAGCAGCCAGCTGCTCGGGGTAGCAGATACGCAGTATTTT	CASSQLLGVADTQYF
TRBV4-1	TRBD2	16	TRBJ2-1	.	TGCGCCAGCAGCCCAGCCTTTAGCGGGGGGGCGGATGAGCAGTTCTTC	CASSPAFSGGADEQFF
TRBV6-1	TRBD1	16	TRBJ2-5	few	TGTGCCAGCAGTTACAGCACAGGGGAATGGCGAGAGACCCAGTACTTC	CASSYSTGEWRETQYF
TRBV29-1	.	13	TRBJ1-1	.	TGCAGCGTTGAAGAGGCCTTGAACACTGAAGCTTTCTTT	CSVEEALNTEAFF
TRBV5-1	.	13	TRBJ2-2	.	TGCGCCAGCGGACGAGTGGGGACCGGGGAGCTGTTTTTT	CASGRVGTGELFF
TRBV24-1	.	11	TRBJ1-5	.	TGTGCCGCCGGACAGATGCAGCCCCAGCATTTT	CAAGQMQPQHF
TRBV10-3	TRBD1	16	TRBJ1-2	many	TGTGCCATCAGTGAGCCGGGACAGGGAGGGAACTATGGCTACACCTTC	CAISEPGQGGNYGYTF
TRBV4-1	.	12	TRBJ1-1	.	TGCGCCACCTCGGCCCTGGGTAGTGAAGCTTTCTTT	CATSALGSEAFF
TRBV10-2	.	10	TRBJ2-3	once	TGCGCCGTATACCTCGATACGCAGTATTTT	CAVYLDTQYF
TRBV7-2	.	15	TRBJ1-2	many	TGTGCCAGCAGCCTCCACATACTCCTGGACTATGGCTACACCTTC	CASSLHILLDYGYTF
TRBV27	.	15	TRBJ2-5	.	TGTGCCAGCAGTTTAACGGCAGGGCGGGGAGAGACCCAGTACTTC	CASSLTAGRGETQYF
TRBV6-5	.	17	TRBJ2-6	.	TGTGCCAGCAGTTATTGGTTTAAGAGCTCTGGGGCCAACGTCCTGACTTTC	CASSYWFKSSGANVLTF
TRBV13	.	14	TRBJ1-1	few	TGTGCCAGCAGCTTAGGGACAACGAACACTGAAGCTTTCTTT	CASSLGTTNTEAFF
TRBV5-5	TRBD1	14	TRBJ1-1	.	TGTGCCAGCAGCAGTGGACAGGGGGCCGCTGAAGCTTTCTTT	CASSSGQGAAEAFF
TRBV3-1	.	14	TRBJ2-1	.	TGTGCCAGCAGCCACGTAGGACTTGTCCATGAGCAGTTCTTC	CASSHVGLVHEQFF
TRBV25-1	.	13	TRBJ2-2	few	TGTGCCAGCAGTGAAGGCCTCGCCGGGGAGCTGTTTTTT	CASSEGLAGELFF
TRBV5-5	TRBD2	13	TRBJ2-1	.	TGTGCCAGCAGCGCGGGACTAGTTTTTGAGCAGTTCTTC	CASSAGLVFEQFF
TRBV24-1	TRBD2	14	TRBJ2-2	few	TGTGCCACCAGTGATAGCGGGAGCACCGGGGAGCTGTTTTTT	CATSDSGSTGELFF
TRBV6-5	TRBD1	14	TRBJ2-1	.	TGTGCCAGCGGAAATCCGGGACAGTACAATGAGCAGTTCTTC	CASGNPGQYNEQFF
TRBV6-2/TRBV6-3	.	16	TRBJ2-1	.	TGTGCCAGCAGTTACTCGAGTGGCGTTCCCTACAATGAGCAGTTCTTC	CASSYSSGVPYNEQFF
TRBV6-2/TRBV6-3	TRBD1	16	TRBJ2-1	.	TGTGCCAGCAGTTATTCACAGGGGGCCGAGTGGAATGAGCAGTTCTTC	CASSYSQGAEWNEQFF
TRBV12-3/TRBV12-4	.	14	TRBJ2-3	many	TGTGCCAGCCTTGAGCGGGTTCCCCCAGATACGCAGTATTTT	CASLERVPPDTQYF
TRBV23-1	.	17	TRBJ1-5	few	TGCGCCAGCAGCCTACCCCCCCCGGAGATAGGCAATCAGCCCCAGCATTTT	CASSLPPPEIGNQPQHF
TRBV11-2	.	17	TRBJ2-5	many	TGTGCCAGCAGCTTAGAAGTTTTGCTGGCACCTCGGGAGACCCAGTACTTC	CASSLEVLLAPRETQYF
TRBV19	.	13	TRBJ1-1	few	TGTGCCAGTGACTGGGCCTCTGGGACTGAAGCTTTCTTT	CASDWASGTEAFF
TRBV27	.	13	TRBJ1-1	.	TGTGCCAGCAGTTTAGCTGGGACATCCGAAGCTTTCTTT	CASSLAGTSEAFF
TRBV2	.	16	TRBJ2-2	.	TGTGCCAGCAACGCCGATTTACAGGCGGAGACCGGGGGGCTGTTTTTT	CASNADLQAETGGLFF
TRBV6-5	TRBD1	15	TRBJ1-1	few	TGTGCCAGCAGTTCACCTCGACAGGGGCAGAGGGAAGCTTTCTTT	CASSSPRQGQREAFF
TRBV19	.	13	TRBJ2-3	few	TGTGCCAGTAGCGGGCTTGGCACAGATACGCAGTATTTT	CASSGLGTDTQYF
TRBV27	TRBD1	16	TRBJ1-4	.	TGTGCCAGCAGTCCCTACCCTGCAGGGGGAGGTGAAAAACTGTTTTTT	CASSPYPAGGGEKLFF